The 25 T cell receptor beta chains below all came from one sample that was sequenced in a study of T cell repertoires in cytomegalovirus infection. TCRdb re-called the reads through MiXCR, storing one row per CDR3 protein. Counted here are about 330,000 distinct CDR3 sequences, about 32% occurring once; the ten biggest clones make up about 13%. Their antigens are not known. Sequenced material: cultured PBMCs, taken from culture after CMV antigen stimulation. The receptors were sampled from a human donor in good health (CMV status not recorded). Some clones in this sample may be carry-over from other donors' samples.

This clonotype was recorded at least ten times. The CDR3 bases are TGTGCCAGCAGCCTAGGACTAGCGGGAGGGCGCGATACGCAGTATTTT. This sequence encodes CASSLGLAGGRDTQYF. The V gene is TRBV7-2, the J gene TRBJ2-3, with TRBD2 matching over 15 bases. The V gene end was trimmed by 5 bases and the J gene end by 6 bases; junction bases not matched to a gene: 6. Germline V CDR1 and CDR2: SGHTA, FQGNSA. This CDR3 region has 16 residues.

This chain links TRBV20-1 with TRBJ2-1; 13 positions agree with TRBD2. Germline V gene lookup returns CDR1 DFQATT and CDR2 SNEGSKA (reference sequence). The trim removed 4 bases at V and 2 bases at J, leaving 17 bases unmatched. The CDR3 length is 20 residues. CDR3 in DNA: TGCAGTGCTATTTCCCTCCCCGGACTAGCGGGAGCCCTAACCTACAATGAGCAGTTCTTC. This encodes CSAISLPGLAGALTYNEQFF.

This clonotype was seen only a few times. The chain is built from TRBV5-6 and TRBJ2-7, with TRBD2 matching over 7 bases. Germline-derived CDR1 and CDR2 are SGHDT and YYEEEE. Trimming removed 4 bases from V and 4 bases from J; junction bases left unmatched: 11. CDR3 size: 15 residues. CDR3 coding DNA: TGTGCCAGCAGCGACGGGGCCACGCGGGGGTACGAGCAGTACGTC. Translation: CASSDGATRGYEQYV.

The chain links TRBV7-6 to TRBJ1-1; D gene unclear. The germline V gene encodes CDR1 SGHVS and CDR2 FNYEAQ. V dropped 4 bases and J dropped 4 bases, with 10 bases sitting between them. CDR3 length equals 13 residues. CDR3 amino acids: CASSSDTFTEAFF. CDR3 in DNA: TGTGCCAGCAGCTCCGATACGTTCACTGAAGCTTTCTTT.

The chain has TRBV5-1 and TRBJ1-1; TRBD1 aligns across 7 bases. The CDR3 loop spans 16 amino acids. J gave up 1 base and V 0 bases, and 6 bases lay outside the gene matches. Germline assignment: CDR1 SGHRS and CDR2 YFSETQ. For the CDR3, the DNA is TGCGCCAGCAGCTTGGTCCCGGGACAGCCGAACACTGAAGCTTTCTTT. Translating gives CASSLVPGQPNTEAFF.

CDR3 in amino acids: CASSSAGQGAGGTEAFF. Here the CDR3 DNA reads TGTGCCAGCAGTTCCGCAGGGCAGGGGGCCGGAGGAACTGAAGCTTTCTTT. This sequence joins TRBV28 and TRBJ1-1, with 8 bases that match TRBD1. Trimming at V came to 4 bases and at J to 5 bases, leaving 15 bases not matched to a gene. Germline V gene data show CDR1 as MDHEN and CDR2 as SYDVKM. The CDR3 contains 17 residues. The full variable domain, completed using reference TRBV28 and TRBJ1-1, is DVKVTQSSRYLVKRTGEKVFLECVQDMDHENMFWYRQDPGLGLRLIYFSYDVKMKEKGDIPEGYSVSREKKERFSLILESASTNQTSMYLCASSSAGQGAGGTEAFFGQGTRLTVV.

The chain has TRBV7-2 and TRBJ1-4, with D unclear. Germline V CDR1 and CDR2: SGHTA, FQGNSA. This CDR3 comprises 16 residues. Trimming shortened V by 1 base and J by 5 bases, and 14 bases separated the two germline ends. The CDR3 sequence is CASSLGSVSWNEKLFF. The CDR3, as DNA: TGTGCCAGCAGCTTAGGTAGCGTCAGCTGGAATGAAAAACTGTTTTTT.

The V gene is TRBV12-3 or TRBV12-4, the J gene TRBJ1-1; D might be TRBD1 (5 bases). V shed 6 bases and J shed 5 bases, with 16 bases lying between them. CDR3 size: 14 residues. This chain's CDR3 is CASSSRGSGTEAFF. CDR3 sequence (DNA): TGTGCCAGCAGCTCTCGGGGGTCCGGGACTGAAGCTTTCTTT.

This clonotype has only one observation. V gene TRBV6-4 combines with J gene TRBJ2-1; the match to TRBD2 covers 11 bases. The germline gives CDR1 MRHNA, CDR2 SNTAGT. V lost 5 bases and J lost 8; bases outside the gene matches: 8. The CDR3 contains 15 residues. The CDR3 loop reads CASSQTSGVTDEQFF. As DNA, the CDR3 is TGTGCCAGCAGTCAGACTAGCGGGGTTACGGATGAGCAGTTCTTC.

The V call is TRBV4-1, the J call TRBJ2-7, with TRBD2 identical over 7 bases. J gave up 0 bases and V 0 bases, and 5 bases lay outside the gene matches. This CDR3 contains 16 residues. CDR1 and CDR2 from the germline V gene are MGHRA and YSYEKL. The CDR3 nucleotides are TGCGCCAGCAGCCAAGAGGCAGCGGGAAGCTCCTACGAGCAGTACTTC. Its protein product is CASSQEAAGSSYEQYF.

The rearrangement joins TRBV11-3 to TRBJ2-1; 12 bases are a match to TRBD2. Germline assignment: CDR1 SGHNT and CDR2 YENEEA. Trimming took 5 bases from V and 10 from J; bases not matched to a gene: 6. This CDR3 region has 14 residues. CDR3 loop: CASSLAGGPREQFF. Written as DNA, the CDR3 is TGTGCCAGCAGCCTAGCGGGAGGGCCTAGGGAGCAGTTCTTC.

The chain uses TRBV19 and TRBJ2-5; D may be TRBD1 or TRBD2 (5 bases each). Germline assignment: CDR1 LNHDA and CDR2 SQIVND (reference sequence). V was pared by 5 bases and J by 5 bases, with 24 bases between. CDR3 length equals 17 residues. The CDR3: CASSGETVNADLETQYF. DNA of the CDR3: TGTGCCAGTAGTGGGGAGACAGTAAATGCCGACTTGGAGACCCAGTACTTC.

The chain has TRBV19 and TRBJ2-1; 8 bases align to TRBD2. The CDR3 length is 17 residues. Trimming at V came to 5 bases and at J to 0 bases, leaving 9 bases not matched to a gene. Germline V lookup: CDR1 LNHDA, CDR2 SQIVND (reference sequence). The CDR3 spells CASSPTSVKASYNEQFF. The CDR3 DNA is TGTGCCAGTAGTCCGACTAGCGTTAAGGCCTCCTACAATGAGCAGTTCTTC.

This clonotype was seen repeatedly, ten times or more. The chain carries TRBV7-2 and TRBJ1-5, with 7 nucleotides matching TRBD1. Trimming took 4 bases from V and 4 from J; bases not matched to a gene: 7. The CDR3 is 15 residues long. Germline-derived CDR1 and CDR2 are SGHTA and FQGNSA. CDR3 sequence reads: CASSSRADRNQPQHF. In DNA, the CDR3 is TGTGCCAGCAGCTCCCGGGCGGACAGGAATCAGCCCCAGCATTTT. Supplemented by reference TRBV7-2 and TRBJ1-5, the full variable domain reads GAGVSQSPSNKVTEKGKDVELRCDPISGHTALYWYRQSLGQGLEFLIYFQGNSAPDKSGLPSDRFSAERTGGSVSTLTIQRTQQEDSAVYLCASSSRADRNQPQHFGDGTRLSIL.

The chain is built from TRBV11-2 and TRBJ2-2; 7 bases match TRBD2. Germline CDR1 and CDR2: SGHAT and FQNNGV. V trimming: 1 base; J trimming: 5 bases; junction bases outside the gene matches: 1. This CDR3 has 14 residues. The CDR3 is CASSLVGGTGELFF. CDR3 sequence (DNA): TGTGCCAGCAGCTTAGTGGGGGGGACCGGGGAGCTGTTTTTT. Variable domain in full (rest from reference TRBV11-2 and TRBJ2-2): EAGVAQSPRYKIIEKRQSVAFWCNPISGHATLYWYQQILGQGPKLLIQFQNNGVVDDSQLPKDRFSAERLKGVDSTLKIQPAKLEDSAVYLCASSLVGGTGELFFGEGSRLTVL.

This clonotype has a handful of counts. This chain connects TRBV28 to TRBJ2-7; tentative D call: TRBD1 (8 bases). This CDR3 is 13 amino acids long. Looked up from germline, CDR1 is MDHEN and CDR2 is SYDVKM. The V end lost 7 bases, the J end lost 4 bases, and 14 bases lay between the germline ends. The CDR3 protein is CASNNRGGYEQYV. For the CDR3, the DNA is TGTGCCAGCAACAACAGGGGGGGGTACGAGCAGTACGTC.

The chain combines TRBV20-1 with TRBJ1-6; D is possibly TRBD1 (6 bases). V was shortened by 5 bases and J by 8 bases, with 16 bases between the two germline ends. Germline V CDR1 and CDR2: DFQATT, SNEGSKA (reference sequence). This CDR3 is built from 14 residues. CDR3 residues: CSAGYRVEDSPLHF. The CDR3 DNA follows: TGCAGTGCTGGGTACAGGGTTGAAGATTCACCCCTCCACTTT.

This clonotype has a handful of counts. The V call is TRBV4-1, the J call TRBJ1-2, with D uncertain. The CDR3 spans 13 residues. Germline V gives CDR1 MGHRA, CDR2 YSYEKL. The ends were cut back, 0 bases at V and 5 bases at J, with 7 bases in the middle. The CDR3 region is CASSQDPQYGYTF. CDR3 sequence (DNA): TGCGCCAGCAGCCAAGATCCCCAGTATGGCTACACCTTC.

This clonotype has more than one count but fewer than ten. The chain uses TRBV12-3 or TRBV12-4 and TRBJ1-1; TRBD1 matches 7 bases. This CDR3 contains 14 residues. Trimming took 7 bases from V and 10 from J; bases not matched to a gene: 15. The CDR3 protein is CASTRKGGAVVAFF. CDR3 nucleotides: TGTGCCAGCACCCGAAAAGGGGGCGCAGTTGTAGCTTTCTTT.

This sequence joins TRBV7-6 and TRBJ2-2; 11 nucleotides agree with TRBD2. With 0 bases clipped from V and 3 bases from J, the junction kept 3 bases outside the gene matches. The germline gives CDR1 SGHVS, CDR2 FNYEAQ. The CDR3 is made up of 17 amino acids. CDR3 in DNA: TGTGCCAGCAGCTTAGCCGTACTAGCGGGGGACACCGGGGAGCTGTTTTTT. This codes for CASSLAVLAGDTGELFF.

This clonotype was recorded a few times. The genes are TRBV7-2 and TRBJ2-1, with 8 positions matching TRBD1. V shed 5 bases, J shed 0 bases, and the junction held 6 bases outside the gene matches. This CDR3 comprises 16 residues. Germline loops: CDR1 SGHTA, CDR2 FQGNSA. CDR3: CASSRQGAASYNEQFF. In DNA form, the CDR3 reads TGTGCCAGCAGCCGTCAGGGGGCAGCCTCCTACAATGAGCAGTTCTTC.

Only a few counts were recorded for this clonotype. The chain is built from TRBV7-2 and TRBJ2-2; D remains ambiguous. CDR1 SGHTA and CDR2 FQGNSA come from the germline V gene. This CDR3 region has 12 residues. Deletions cut 6 bases from V and 4 bases from J, with 6 bases between. CDR3 amino acids: CASRLGTGELFF. CDR3 nucleotide sequence: TGTGCCAGCAGGCTGGGCACCGGGGAGCTGTTTTTT.

V is TRBV20-1 and J is TRBJ2-2, with D unresolved. V gave up 7 bases and J gave up 2 bases, with 11 bases separating them. Germline loops: CDR1 DFQATT, CDR2 SNEGSKA (reference sequence). The CDR3 runs 13 residues. The CDR3 DNA reads as TGCAGTGTCGGTGGGATTAACACCGGGGAGCTGTTTTTT. It specifies CSVGGINTGELFF.

This clonotype turned up a few times. The chain uses TRBV7-6 and TRBJ2-1; D unresolved. Trimming cost V 3 bases and J 9 bases, with 12 bases left between them. Germline V gene sequence: CDR1 SGHVS, CDR2 FNYEAQ. CDR3 length equals 13 residues. The CDR3 sequence: CASSLLGLGEQFF. CDR3 sequence (DNA): TGTGCCAGCAGCTTGTTGGGGTTAGGTGAGCAGTTCTTC.

This clonotype was detected only a few times. The CDR3 reads CASSLLAGVHNEQFF. The CDR3 DNA is TGTGCCAGCAGCTTACTAGCGGGAGTTCACAATGAGCAGTTCTTC. The chain uses TRBV7-8 and TRBJ2-1; 10 bases agree with TRBD2. V was pared by 2 bases and J by 5 bases, with 3 bases of the junction left unmatched. This CDR3 is built from 15 residues. The germline gives CDR1 SGHVS, CDR2 FQNEAQ.